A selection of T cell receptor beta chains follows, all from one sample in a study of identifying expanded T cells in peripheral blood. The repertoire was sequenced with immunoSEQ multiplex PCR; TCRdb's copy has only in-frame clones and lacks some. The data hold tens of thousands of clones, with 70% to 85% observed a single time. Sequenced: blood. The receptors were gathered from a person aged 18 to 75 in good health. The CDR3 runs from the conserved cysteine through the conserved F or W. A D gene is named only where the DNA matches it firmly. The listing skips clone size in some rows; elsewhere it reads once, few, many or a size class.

cdr3_aa: CASRRQGELFF
cdr3_nt: TGTGCCAGCAGAAGACAAGGGGAGCTGTTTTTT
j_call: TRBJ2-2
clone_size: -
d_call: -
v_call: TRBV6-6

cdr3_aa: CASTLDRSSYNEQFF
cdr3_nt: TGTGCCAGTACTCTCGACAGGAGCTCCTACAATGAGCAGTTCTTC
j_call: TRBJ2-1
clone_size: -
d_call: -
v_call: TRBV19

cdr3_aa: CASSLGAGGNYEQYF
cdr3_nt: TGTGCCAGCAGCTTGGGGGCGGGAGGAAATTACGAGCAGTACTTC
j_call: TRBJ2-7
clone_size: -
d_call: TRBD2
v_call: TRBV5-4

cdr3_aa: CASSAEQGGSTEAFF
cdr3_nt: TGTGCCAGCAGCGCAGAACAGGGTGGGAGCACTGAAGCTTTCTTT
j_call: TRBJ1-1
clone_size: few
d_call: -
v_call: TRBV9

cdr3_aa: CASVRDWDGELFF
cdr3_nt: TGTGCTAGTGTACGGGATTGGGACGGGGAGCTGTTTTTT
j_call: TRBJ2-2
clone_size: -
d_call: -
v_call: TRBV12-5

cdr3_aa: CASSLSRGANYGYTF
cdr3_nt: TGTGCCAGCAGCCTCAGCAGGGGAGCTAACTATGGCTACACCTTC
j_call: TRBJ1-2
clone_size: -
d_call: -
v_call: TRBV7-2

cdr3_aa: CASSKGGATNEKLFF
cdr3_nt: TGTGCCAGCAGTAAGGGGGGTGCAACTAATGAAAAACTGTTTTTT
j_call: TRBJ1-4
clone_size: few
d_call: -
v_call: TRBV6-5

cdr3_aa: CASSQFDKDTGELFF
cdr3_nt: TGCGCCAGCAGTCAATTTGACAAGGACACCGGGGAGCTGTTTTTT
j_call: TRBJ2-2
clone_size: -
d_call: -
v_call: TRBV23-1

cdr3_aa: CASSRGHHNEQFF
cdr3_nt: TGCGCCAGCAGCCGGGGACACCACAATGAGCAGTTCTTC
j_call: TRBJ2-1
clone_size: -
d_call: -
v_call: TRBV4-3

cdr3_aa: CSVGGDTEAFF
cdr3_nt: TGCAGCGTCGGGGGGGACACTGAAGCTTTCTTT
j_call: TRBJ1-1
clone_size: -
d_call: -
v_call: TRBV29-1

cdr3_aa: CASSADLSGANVLTF
cdr3_nt: TGTGCCAGCAGTGCAGACCTCTCTGGGGCCAACGTCCTGACTTTC
j_call: TRBJ2-6
clone_size: -
d_call: -
v_call: TRBV6-1

cdr3_aa: CASSDNRAFQFF
cdr3_nt: TGTGCCAGCAGTGACAACAGGGCTTTCCAGTTCTTC
j_call: TRBJ2-1
clone_size: -
d_call: -
v_call: TRBV6-1

cdr3_aa: CAWSDMTRAAFF
cdr3_nt: TGTGCCTGGAGTGACATGACACGGGCCGCTTTCTTT
j_call: TRBJ1-1
clone_size: -
d_call: -
v_call: TRBV30

cdr3_aa: CASSPQSIGYTF
cdr3_nt: TGTGCCAGCAGTCCCCAGTCAATCGGCTACACCTTC
j_call: TRBJ1-2
clone_size: -
d_call: -
v_call: TRBV2

cdr3_aa: CASSPPGLAGVITGELFF
cdr3_nt: TGTGCCAGCTCACCACCGGGACTAGCGGGAGTTATAACCGGGGAGCTGTTTTTT
j_call: TRBJ2-2
clone_size: -
d_call: TRBD2
v_call: TRBV18

cdr3_aa: CASGLAGSRQFF
cdr3_nt: TGTGCTAGTGGTTTGGCAGGGTCCCGACAGTTCTTC
j_call: TRBJ2-1
clone_size: -
d_call: -
v_call: TRBV12-5

cdr3_aa: CASTPQGSGSNQPQHF
cdr3_nt: TGTGCCAGTACCCCACAGGGCTCGGGAAGCAATCAGCCCCAGCATTTT
j_call: TRBJ1-5
clone_size: -
d_call: -
v_call: TRBV19

cdr3_aa: CASSYSQRNEQFF
cdr3_nt: TGTGCCAGCAGTTACTCCCAACGGAATGAGCAGTTCTTC
j_call: TRBJ2-1
clone_size: -
d_call: -
v_call: TRBV6-6

cdr3_aa: CAISRGINYGYTF
cdr3_nt: TGTGCTATCTCCCGGGGGATTAACTATGGCTACACCTTC
j_call: TRBJ1-2
clone_size: -
d_call: -
v_call: TRBV6-1

cdr3_aa: CASSLRRQGGNSPLHF
cdr3_nt: TGTGCCAGCAGCTTGCGCAGGCAGGGTGGTAATTCACCCCTCCACTTT
j_call: TRBJ1-6
clone_size: -
d_call: -
v_call: TRBV11-2

cdr3_aa: CASSGPSSAGANVLTF
cdr3_nt: TGTGCCAGTAGCGGGCCCTCGAGTGCTGGGGCCAACGTCCTGACTTTC
j_call: TRBJ2-6
clone_size: -
d_call: -
v_call: TRBV19

cdr3_aa: CASSPSLPYGGGRSDTQYF
cdr3_nt: TGTGCCAGCTCACCTTCCCTCCCATATGGGGGGGGAAGGTCAGATACGCAGTATTTT
j_call: TRBJ2-3
clone_size: -
d_call: TRBD2
v_call: TRBV18

cdr3_aa: CASSIWQGGSGGPGEQFF
cdr3_nt: TGTGCCAGTAGTATTTGGCAGGGTGGATCGGGGGGGCCCGGTGAGCAGTTCTTC
j_call: TRBJ2-1
clone_size: -
d_call: TRBD2
v_call: TRBV19

cdr3_aa: CASLKGGTKDEQYF
cdr3_nt: TGTGCCAGCCTTAAAGGTGGGACTAAGGACGAGCAGTACTTC
j_call: TRBJ2-7
clone_size: -
d_call: TRBD2
v_call: TRBV2

cdr3_aa: CASSPERDYGYTF
cdr3_nt: TGTGCCAGCAGCCCAGAACGGGACTATGGCTACACCTTC
j_call: TRBJ1-2
clone_size: -
d_call: -
v_call: TRBV7-2

cdr3_aa: CASSSQGVEAFF
cdr3_nt: TGTGCCAGCAGCTCCCAGGGGGTTGAAGCTTTCTTT
j_call: TRBJ1-1
clone_size: -
d_call: TRBD1
v_call: TRBV7-6

cdr3_aa: CASSPPGQAYGYTF
cdr3_nt: TGTGCCAGCTCACCCCCCGGACAGGCATATGGCTACACCTTC
j_call: TRBJ1-2
clone_size: -
d_call: TRBD1
v_call: TRBV18

cdr3_aa: CASSFQLAGTYNEQFF
cdr3_nt: TGCGCCAGCAGCTTCCAACTAGCGGGGACCTACAATGAGCAGTTCTTC
j_call: TRBJ2-1
clone_size: -
d_call: TRBD2
v_call: TRBV5-1

cdr3_aa: CASSELGAGNYGYTF
cdr3_nt: TGTGCCAGCAGTGAGCTGGGGGCAGGGAACTATGGCTACACCTTC
j_call: TRBJ1-2
clone_size: -
d_call: -
v_call: TRBV2

cdr3_aa: CASSLTGTASAGANVLTF
cdr3_nt: TGTGCCAGCTCACTGACCGGGACAGCATCAGCTGGGGCCAACGTCCTGACTTTC
j_call: TRBJ2-6
clone_size: -
d_call: TRBD1
v_call: TRBV18

cdr3_aa: CASSVGVTGELFF
cdr3_nt: TGTGCCAGCAGCGTAGGGGTCACCGGGGAGCTGTTTTTT
j_call: TRBJ2-2
clone_size: few
d_call: -
v_call: TRBV9

cdr3_aa: CASRGFHEQYF
cdr3_nt: TGTGCCAGCAGGGGGTTCCACGAGCAGTACTTC
j_call: TRBJ2-7
clone_size: -
d_call: -
v_call: TRBV2

cdr3_aa: CASSLAVFDTQYF
cdr3_nt: TGTGCCAGCAGCCTAGCGGTTTTTGATACGCAGTATTTT
j_call: TRBJ2-3
clone_size: -
d_call: TRBD2
v_call: TRBV7-6

cdr3_aa: CASSLPLRQVVAGELFF
cdr3_nt: TGTGCCAGCAGTTTACCCCTCCGACAGGTGGTGGCCGGGGAGCTGTTTTTT
j_call: TRBJ2-2
clone_size: -
d_call: -
v_call: TRBV28

cdr3_aa: CASSLGAIYEQYF
cdr3_nt: TGTGCCAGCAGCTTAGGTGCAATCTACGAGCAGTACTTC
j_call: TRBJ2-7
clone_size: -
d_call: -
v_call: TRBV11-3

cdr3_aa: CASSTGGRGSLETQYF
cdr3_nt: TGCGCCAGCAGCACCGGAGGACGAGGCAGCCTGGAGACCCAGTACTTC
j_call: TRBJ2-5
clone_size: once
d_call: -
v_call: TRBV5-1

cdr3_aa: CAWSQGFTLYEQYF
cdr3_nt: TGTGCCTGGTCACAGGGTTTTACTCTGTACGAGCAGTACTTC
j_call: TRBJ2-7
clone_size: -
d_call: -
v_call: TRBV30

cdr3_aa: CASSGVPGGAQYF
cdr3_nt: TGTGCCAGCAGCGGGGTTCCGGGAGGGGCCCAGTACTTC
j_call: TRBJ2-5
clone_size: -
d_call: TRBD2
v_call: TRBV5-4

cdr3_aa: CAWSSGTLLKYNEQFF
cdr3_nt: TGTGCCTGGAGTTCAGGAACGTTATTGAAGTACAATGAGCAGTTCTTC
j_call: TRBJ2-1
clone_size: -
d_call: -
v_call: TRBV30

cdr3_aa: CAWSVLSGNQPQHF
cdr3_nt: TGTGCCTGGAGTGTACTTTCAGGCAATCAGCCCCAGCATTTT
j_call: TRBJ1-5
clone_size: -
d_call: -
v_call: TRBV30

cdr3_aa: CASGLSHSGKETQYF
cdr3_nt: TGTGCTAGTGGTTTGTCCCACAGCGGGAAAGAGACCCAGTACTTC
j_call: TRBJ2-5
clone_size: -
d_call: TRBD2
v_call: TRBV12-5

cdr3_aa: CASLAGGSTDTQYF
cdr3_nt: TGTGCCAGCTTAGCGGGGGGTAGCACAGATACGCAGTATTTT
j_call: TRBJ2-3
clone_size: -
d_call: TRBD2
v_call: TRBV7-9

cdr3_aa: CASSLELRSTGNTIYF
cdr3_nt: TGTGCCAGCAGCTTGGAATTAAGGTCCACTGGAAACACCATATATTTT
j_call: TRBJ1-3
clone_size: once
d_call: -
v_call: TRBV5-6

cdr3_aa: CASSQDGSQGRGYTF
cdr3_nt: TGCGCCAGCAGCCAAGATGGATCGCAGGGTCGAGGCTACACCTTC
j_call: TRBJ1-2
clone_size: -
d_call: -
v_call: TRBV4-1

cdr3_aa: CASSPSQKSGANVLTF
cdr3_nt: TGTGCCAGCTCACCGAGTCAGAAATCTGGGGCCAACGTCCTGACTTTC
j_call: TRBJ2-6
clone_size: -
d_call: -
v_call: TRBV18

cdr3_aa: CASSAYTDTQYF
cdr3_nt: TGTGCCAGCAGCGCCTACACAGATACGCAGTATTTT
j_call: TRBJ2-3
clone_size: -
d_call: -
v_call: TRBV7-2

cdr3_aa: CATSGTNGYGYTF
cdr3_nt: TGTGCCACCAGTGGGACGAACGGGTATGGCTACACCTTC
j_call: TRBJ1-2
clone_size: -
d_call: -
v_call: TRBV15

cdr3_aa: CASRKTGGAYEQYF
cdr3_nt: TGTGCCAGCCGGAAGACAGGGGGCGCGTACGAGCAGTACTTC
j_call: TRBJ2-7
clone_size: once
d_call: TRBD1
v_call: TRBV28

cdr3_aa: CASSPTGTGATEAFF
cdr3_nt: TGTGCCAGCAGTCCTACCGGGACGGGGGCCACTGAAGCTTTCTTT
j_call: TRBJ1-1
clone_size: -
d_call: -
v_call: TRBV6-5

cdr3_aa: CAISESEAGGETQYF
cdr3_nt: TGTGCCATCAGTGAGTCGGAGGCGGGAGGAGAGACCCAGTACTTC
j_call: TRBJ2-5
clone_size: -
d_call: TRBD2
v_call: TRBV10-3

cdr3_aa: CASSREEASGRLNTGELFF
cdr3_nt: TGTGCCAGCAGCCGCGAGGAGGCGAGCGGGAGGCTGAACACCGGGGAGCTGTTTTTT
j_call: TRBJ2-2
clone_size: few
d_call: TRBD2
v_call: TRBV5-4

cdr3_aa: CASSPQTSNTEAFF
cdr3_nt: TGCGCCAGCAGCCCCCAAACATCGAACACTGAAGCTTTCTTT
j_call: TRBJ1-1
clone_size: few
d_call: -
v_call: TRBV5-1

cdr3_aa: CASSQDRGPDNEQFF
cdr3_nt: TGTGCCAGCAGCCAGGACAGGGGGCCAGACAATGAGCAGTTCTTC
j_call: TRBJ2-1
clone_size: -
d_call: TRBD1
v_call: TRBV11-3